A single sample gave rise to the 17 T cell receptor beta chains below, sequenced in a study of T cell repertoires in cytomegalovirus infection. TCRdb re-analysed the reads in MiXCR, keeping a single row per CDR3 protein. The sample records more than 400,000 distinct CDR3 sequences, approximately 25% being singletons. Sequences were obtained from PBMCs. Receptors were obtained from a human donor in good health (CMV status not recorded). Some clones in this sample may be carry-over from other donors' samples.

In this sample, this clonotype turned up a few times. The chain couples TRBV28 to TRBJ1-5; no definite D call. Deletions cut 9 bases from V and 0 bases from J, with 15 bases between. The CDR3 covers 15 residues. The germline V gene has CDR1 MDHEN and CDR2 SYDVKM. The CDR3 here is CASRLEGISNQPQHF. As DNA, the CDR3 is TGTGCCAGTCGGCTGGAGGGAATTAGCAATCAGCCCCAGCATTTT.

This clonotype was picked up a small number of times. J is TRBJ1-1 and V is TRBV20-1; maybe TRBD1 (6 bases). The length of the CDR3 is 14 residues. Trimming took 4 bases from V and 0 from J, leaving 12 bases between them. Germline CDR1 reads DFQATT; CDR2 reads SNEGSKA (reference sequence). CDR3 bases: TGCAGTGCTAAGCAGGGGAACCTGAACACTGAAGCTTTCTTT. Amino acid sequence: CSAKQGNLNTEAFF.

The chain combines TRBV3-1 with TRBJ2-2; the D is unclear. Trimming removed 1 base at V and 7 bases at J, with 7 bases between. CDR1 and CDR2 from the germline V gene are LGHDT and YNNKEL (reference sequence). This CDR3 has 13 amino acids. CDR3 in amino acids: CASSQVMGGELFF. The CDR3 coding sequence is TGTGCCAGCAGCCAAGTCATGGGCGGGGAGCTGTTTTTT.

The V call is TRBV27, the J call TRBJ1-2, with a tentative D call TRBD1 (5 bases). CDR1 and CDR2 (germline): MNHEY, SMNVEV (reference sequence). The CDR3 length is 18 residues. V lost 7 bases to trimming and J lost 2 bases, with 26 bases between them. CDR3 coding DNA: TGTGCCAGCAAATCTACATGGGACCAAACCTTCCTAAACTATGGCTACACCTTC. As protein: CASKSTWDQTFLNYGYTF.

CDR3 nucleotide sequence: TGTGCCAGCAGCTACCCACGGACAGGGGATGAGCAGTACTTC. It yields the protein CASSYPRTGDEQYF. The chain couples TRBV7-2 to TRBJ2-7, with 9 positions matching TRBD1. This CDR3 region has 14 residues. With 4 bases clipped from V and 7 bases from J, the junction kept 8 bases outside the gene matches. CDR1 and CDR2 from the germline V gene are SGHTA and FQGNSA. Based on the CDR3 plus reference TRBV7-2 and TRBJ2-7, the full variable domain is GAGVSQSPSNKVTEKGKDVELRCDPISGHTALYWYRQSLGQGLEFLIYFQGNSAPDKSGLPSDRFSAERTGGSVSTLTIQRTQQEDSAVYLCASSYPRTGDEQYFGPGTRLTVT.

This clonotype was observed a few times. This chain links TRBV6-5 with TRBJ2-1, with 10 positions matching TRBD2. Trimming at V came to 2 bases and at J to 9 bases, leaving 13 bases not matched to a gene. Germline-derived CDR1 and CDR2 are MNHEY and SVGAGI. This CDR3 contains 17 residues. Here the CDR3 DNA reads TGTGCCAGCAGTTACGAGTCTAGCGGGAGAGCTCGGGGTGAGCAGTTCTTC. This translates into CASSYESSGRARGEQFF.

The chain combines TRBV6-5 with TRBJ2-7; 13 nucleotides agree with TRBD2. The J segment lost 7 bases and the V segment lost 6 bases, leaving 9 bases of the junction unmatched. From germline, CDR1 is MNHEY and CDR2 SVGAGI. The CDR3 is 15 residues long. This chain's CDR3 is CASRPGLAGVGEQYV. CDR3 sequence (DNA): TGTGCCAGCAGACCTGGACTAGCGGGAGTAGGGGAGCAGTACGTC.

In its sample, this clonotype was seen a few times. V usage is TRBV15 and J usage is TRBJ1-1; tentatively, D is TRBD1 (6 bases). Trimming took 2 bases from V and 6 from J, leaving 13 bases between them. The CDR3 length is 14 residues. Looked up from germline, CDR1 is LNHNV and CDR2 is YYDKDF (reference sequence). CDR3 nucleotide sequence: TGTGCCACCAGCAGAATACAGGGCAGTCCTGAAGCTTTCTTT. Translation: CATSRIQGSPEAFF.

The V and J genes are TRBV6-6 and TRBJ2-1; TRBD2 aligns across 12 bases. The J segment lost 4 bases and the V segment lost 6 bases, leaving 4 bases of the junction unmatched. The CDR3 loop spans 15 amino acids. Germline CDR1 MNHNY, CDR2 SVGAGI (reference sequence). The CDR3 protein is CASRGLAGGYNEQFF. The CDR3 nucleotides are TGTGCCAGCAGGGGGCTAGCGGGAGGGTACAATGAGCAGTTCTTC.

This clonotype turned up a few times. The CDR3 loop reads CSAPNRRQETQYF. The CDR3 bases are TGCAGTGCTCCCAACCGACGGCAAGAGACCCAGTACTTC. The chain uses TRBV20-1 and TRBJ2-5; D unclear. Germline CDR1 is DFQATT and CDR2 is SNEGSKA (reference sequence). The CDR3 contains 13 residues. The V gene lost 5 bases and the J gene lost 2 bases, with 12 bases spanning the gap.

Of note for this clonotype: Being one base from a much bigger clone, this may be a read error. The CDR3, as DNA: TGTGCCAGCAGTTCACGGACTCGCGGTCACAATGAGCAGTTCTTC. Protein product: CASSSRTRGHNEQFF. The V gene is TRBV6-6, the J gene TRBJ2-1; maybe TRBD2 (5 bases). The CDR3 has 15 residues. The germline CDR1 and CDR2 sequences are MNHNY and SVGAGI (reference sequence). Trimming left V 4 bases short and J 5 bases short, with 15 bases between.

The rearrangement joins TRBV19 to TRBJ2-1; D is ambiguous. V was trimmed by 3 bases and J by 1 base, leaving 16 bases between them. Germline values: CDR1 LNHDA, CDR2 SQIVND (reference sequence). The CDR3 loop spans 17 amino acids. CDR3 residues: CASSMGSSRISYNEQFF. CDR3 coding DNA: TGTGCCAGTAGTATGGGGTCATCTCGGATATCCTACAATGAGCAGTTCTTC.

This clonotype came up a few times. The chain has TRBV12-3 or TRBV12-4 and TRBJ2-7, with D perhaps being TRBD1 or TRBD2 (7 bases each). V was trimmed by 4 bases and J by 4 bases, leaving 14 bases between them. The CDR3 consists of 14 residues. The CDR3 region is CASSWGGQRYEQYF. For the CDR3, the DNA is TGTGCCAGCAGTTGGGGGGGACAGAGGTACGAGCAGTACTTC.

The chain links TRBV28 to TRBJ2-7, with TRBD2 identical over 7 bases. With 3 bases clipped from V and 5 bases from J, the junction kept 7 bases outside the gene matches. This CDR3 has 14 amino acids. Germline CDR1 and CDR2: MDHEN and SYDVKM. The CDR3 bases are TGTGCCAGCAGTTTGGGGGGGAGCAGGAACGAGCAGTACGTC. Translated: CASSLGGSRNEQYV.

V usage is TRBV29-1 and J usage is TRBJ2-3; D is possibly TRBD2 (5 bases). CDR3 size: 14 residues. Germline V CDR1 and CDR2: SQVTM, ANQGSEA. Trimming cost V 4 bases and J 0 bases, with 11 bases left between them. This chain's CDR3 is CSVGGGGSTDTQYF. CDR3 bases: TGCAGCGTTGGTGGCGGAGGCAGCACAGATACGCAGTATTTT.

The chain has TRBV2 and TRBJ2-5, with D possibly TRBD2 on 5 matching bases. CDR1 is SNHLY, CDR2 FYNNEI, per germline. This CDR3 comprises 14 residues. V was cut by 3 bases and J by 5 bases, with 13 bases left in between. CDR3 protein: CASSELANGETQYF. In nucleotides, the CDR3 is TGTGCCAGCAGTGAGCTAGCAAATGGGGAGACCCAGTACTTC.

This clonotype was detected a few times. The V gene is TRBV5-4, the J gene TRBJ1-1; no clear D gene. The V and J ends lost 4 bases and 7 bases respectively, with 17 bases between them. Germline V CDR1 and CDR2: SGHNT, YYREEE (reference sequence). CDR3 size: 14 residues. In DNA, the CDR3 is TGTGCCAGCAGCCCGGTGGGTGGGCCGGGTGAAGCTTTCTTT. Amino acids: CASSPVGGPGEAFF.